This record covers a single TCR beta chain. An end of the junction differs from the germline gene, which may be a read error. The source of the sample is a study of shared T cell receptors in the human thymus. Germline V gene lookup returns CDR1 SNHLY and CDR2 FYNNEI. This CDR3 contains 16 residues. The data were produced by immunoSEQ multiplex PCR, yet TCRdb's version contains in-frame clones alone and is incomplete. Among hundreds of thousands of clones listed, around 95% were seen once. This chain uses TRBV2 with TRBJ2-7; a possible D gene is TRBD2 (6 bases). The sample consisted of thymocytes. This TCR was recovered from a human donor. DNA of the CDR3: TGTGCCAGCAGAACCCCGGGGAGGACCCGCTCCAACGAGCAGTACTTC. Translated: CASRTPGRTRSNEQYF.